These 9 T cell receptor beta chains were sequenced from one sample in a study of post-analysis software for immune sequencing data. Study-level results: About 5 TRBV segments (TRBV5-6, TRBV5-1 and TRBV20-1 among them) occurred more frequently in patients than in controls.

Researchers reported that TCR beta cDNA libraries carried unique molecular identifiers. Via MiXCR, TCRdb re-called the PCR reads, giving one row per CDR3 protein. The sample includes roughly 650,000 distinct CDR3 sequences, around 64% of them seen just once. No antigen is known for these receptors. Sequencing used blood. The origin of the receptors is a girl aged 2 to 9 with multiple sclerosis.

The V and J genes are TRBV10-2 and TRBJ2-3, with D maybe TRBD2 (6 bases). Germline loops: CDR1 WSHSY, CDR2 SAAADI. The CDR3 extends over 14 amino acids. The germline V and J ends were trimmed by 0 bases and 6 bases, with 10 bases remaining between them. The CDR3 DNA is TGCGCCAGCAGTGAGTCGTCTAGCGAGGATACGCAGTATTTT. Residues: CASSESSSEDTQYF.

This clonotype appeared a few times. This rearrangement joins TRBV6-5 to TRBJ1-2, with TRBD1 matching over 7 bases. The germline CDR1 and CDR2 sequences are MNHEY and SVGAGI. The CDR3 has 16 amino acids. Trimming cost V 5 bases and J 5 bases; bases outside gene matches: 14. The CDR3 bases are TGTGCCAGCAGTCCGGGGACCGGGGACAGCTCATATGGCTACACCTTC. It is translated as CASSPGTGDSSYGYTF.

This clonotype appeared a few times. The CDR3 coding sequence is TGCAGCGCCGGGGAGCCCAATGAGCAGTTCTTC. It is translated as CSAGEPNEQFF. The chain joins TRBV29-1 to TRBJ2-1; D is perhaps TRBD2 (5 bases). The V and J ends lost 7 bases and 6 bases respectively, with 10 bases between them. Germline V gene data show CDR1 as SQVTM and CDR2 as ANQGSEA. The CDR3 has 11 amino acids.

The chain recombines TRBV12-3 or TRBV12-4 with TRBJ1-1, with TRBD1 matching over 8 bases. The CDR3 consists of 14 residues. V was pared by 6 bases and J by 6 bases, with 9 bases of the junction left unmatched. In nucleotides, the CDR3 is TGTGCCAGCAGCCGAGGACAGGGAGGTTCTGAAGCTTTCTTT. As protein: CASSRGQGGSEAFF.

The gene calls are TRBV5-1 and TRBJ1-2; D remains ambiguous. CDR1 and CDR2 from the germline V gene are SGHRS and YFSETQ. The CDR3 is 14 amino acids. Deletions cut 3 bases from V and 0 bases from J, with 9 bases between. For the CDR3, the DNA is TGCGCCAGCAGCTCGGACGGAGCTAACTATGGCTACACCTTC. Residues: CASSSDGANYGYTF.

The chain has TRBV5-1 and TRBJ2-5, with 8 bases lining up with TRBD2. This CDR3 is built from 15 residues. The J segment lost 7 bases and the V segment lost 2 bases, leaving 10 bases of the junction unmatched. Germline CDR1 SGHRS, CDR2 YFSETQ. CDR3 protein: CASSFGGTRDGTQYF. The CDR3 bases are TGCGCCAGCAGCTTTGGTGGGACTAGGGACGGGACCCAGTACTTC. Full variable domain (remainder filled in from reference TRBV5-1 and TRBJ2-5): KAGVTQTPRYLIKTRGQQVTLSCSPISGHRSVSWYQQTPGQGLQFLFEYFSETQRNKGNFPGRFSGRQFSNSRSEMNVSTLELGDSALYLCASSFGGTRDGTQYFGPGTRLLVL.

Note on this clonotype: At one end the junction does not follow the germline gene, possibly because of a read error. The CDR3 coding sequence is TGCGCCACCAGGACAGGGCGAGGCACAGATACGCAGTATTTT. Its translation is CATRTGRGTDTQYF. The V call is TRBV15, the J call TRBJ2-3; 8 bases are a match to TRBD1. CDR1 LNHNV and CDR2 YYDKDF come from the germline V gene (reference sequence). CDR3 size: 14 residues.

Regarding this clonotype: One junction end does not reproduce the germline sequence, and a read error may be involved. CDR3 region: CASSWGTGGLYGQYF. CDR3 DNA: TGTGCCAGCAGCTGGGGGACAGGGGGACTCTACGGGCAGTACTTC. V is TRBV7-9 and J is TRBJ2-7; 11 bases map to TRBD1. The germline gives CDR1 SEHNR, CDR2 FQNEAQ (reference sequence). CDR3 size: 15 residues.

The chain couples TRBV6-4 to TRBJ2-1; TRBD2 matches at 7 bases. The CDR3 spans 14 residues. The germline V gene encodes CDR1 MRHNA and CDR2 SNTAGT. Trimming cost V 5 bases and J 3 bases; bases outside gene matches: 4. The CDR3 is CASSRGEVYNEQFF. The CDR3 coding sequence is TGTGCCAGCAGTCGGGGGGAGGTCTACAATGAGCAGTTCTTC.